The entry below gives a single TCR beta chain sequence along with its context. Its antigen is unknown. These data are taken from a study of T cell clones after liver transplantation. The overall study: Timepoints were pre-transplant, pre-withdrawal, and after withdrawal was completed or failed.

Generated by immunoSEQ multiplex PCR, the TCRdb table keeps only in-frame clones and is missing some. The sample lists about 33,000 clones, about 93% occurring once. Trimming shortened V by 3 bases and J by 11 bases, and 10 bases separated the two germline ends. Germline lookup yields CDR1 SNHLY and CDR2 FYNNEI. This CDR3 spans 11 amino acids. Whole-study results and caveats: Low donor cell numbers restricted donor-reactive repertoire measurement in two subjects. Conclusions were preliminary, with small, heterogeneous patient groups. Migration into the graft, not deletion, may explain lost graft donor-reactive T cells.

This chain links TRBV2 with TRBJ1-1; D remains unclear. Sequencing was performed on CD8+ T cells from blood, taken 12 months after liver transplant. The TCR originated in a human patient who received a liver transplant. Some T cells may originate from the graft donor. The CDR3 bases are TGTGCCAGCAGTGACACTTTGGCCGCTTTCTTT. Translated: CASSDTLAAFF.